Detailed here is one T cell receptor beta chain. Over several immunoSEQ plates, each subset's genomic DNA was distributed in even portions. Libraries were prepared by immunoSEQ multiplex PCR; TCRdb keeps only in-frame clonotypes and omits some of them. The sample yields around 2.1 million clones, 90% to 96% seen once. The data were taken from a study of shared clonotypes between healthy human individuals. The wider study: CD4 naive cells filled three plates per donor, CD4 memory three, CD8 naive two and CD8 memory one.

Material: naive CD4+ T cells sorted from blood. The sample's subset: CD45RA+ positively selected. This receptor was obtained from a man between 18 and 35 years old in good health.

The CDR3 here is CASRRRVDSYNEQFF. The CDR3 DNA follows: TGTGCCAGCCGTCGTAGGGTAGACTCCTACAATGAGCAGTTCTTC. The J gene is TRBJ2-1, the V gene TRBV6-5; D ambiguous. This CDR3 is built from 15 residues. V dropped 8 bases and J dropped 0 bases, with 14 bases sitting between them. Per the germline V gene, CDR1 is MNHEY and CDR2 is SVGAGI.